This TCR beta chain was identified in a study of blood T cell repertoires in COVID-19. As for the study in general: Samples representing acute and convalescent COVID-19 were sourced from the United States, Italy and Spain. T cells, B-cell-depleted T cells, or PBMCs supplied cDNA or gDNA.

In the source study's methods: Estimated nucleated cell counts came from reference gene primer amplification. This table comes from immunoSEQ multiplex PCR, and its TCRdb copy is limited to in-frame clones, with some not included. From that table come the V and J calls and clone size; the DNA was used to work out D and trimming. The table shows 500,000 to 600,000 clones, with about 88% occurring only once. Patients at the Seattle site were enrolled during active infection and followed longitudinally. The receptor was isolated from a woman aged 50 to 65 with COVID-19, enrolled during active disease. Sequencing was done on a sample of peripheral blood.

CDR3 DNA: TGTGCCACCAGTGCCGTGGGGAGCACTGAAGCTTTCTTT. Encoded protein: CATSAVGSTEAFF. The genes are TRBV24-1 and TRBJ1-1, with D hard to call. From germline, CDR1 is KGHDR and CDR2 SFDVKD. The CDR3 sequence is 13 residues long. V was cut by 5 bases and J by 4 bases, with 10 bases left in between.